These 18 T cell receptor beta chains share one sample of origin, sequenced in a study of beta chain features in type 1 diabetes. What these receptors recognize is not known. The sequenced template was cDNA made from the entire isolated RNA. The protocol was immunoSEQ multiplex PCR, while the TCRdb copy is restricted to in-frame clones and leaves out a portion. The sample includes 150,000 to 170,000 clones, approximately 10% of them seen just once. Study results and limitations: TCRB CDR3s were moderately but significantly shorter in Type 1 diabetes patients in all four CD4+ subsets.

Sequenced sample: central memory CD4+ T cells from blood. Receptors were obtained from a man younger than 45 with type 1 diabetes.

As DNA, the CDR3 is TGTGCCAGCAGCTTGGGGACGGACAGGAACACAGATACGCAGTATTTT. Its protein product is CASSLGTDRNTDTQYF. The chain has TRBV5-4 and TRBJ2-3; 7 positions match TRBD1. The CDR3 extends over 16 amino acids. Losses at the gene ends were 0 bases for V and 2 bases for J; bases not matched to a gene: 6. Germline V lookup: CDR1 SGHNT, CDR2 YYREEE (reference sequence).

This clone occurred a few times. J is TRBJ2-4 and V is TRBV4-1; D ambiguous. The CDR3 is made up of 13 amino acids. Trimming removed 0 bases at V and 4 bases at J, with 4 bases between. Per germline, CDR1 MGHRA and CDR2 YSYEKL. CDR3 DNA sequence: TGCGCCAGCAGCCAAGATCAGAAAAACATTCAGTACTTC. Protein: CASSQDQKNIQYF.

The chain employs TRBV28 and TRBJ2-1; D is unresolved. V shed 10 bases and J shed 6 bases, with 7 bases lying between them. In germline, CDR1 is MDHEN, CDR2 SYDVKM. The CDR3 totals 10 residues. In nucleotides, the CDR3 is TGTGCCACTATTAGCAATGAGCAGTTCTTC. It is translated as CATISNEQFF.

The gene calls are TRBV4-2 and TRBJ2-1; 9 nucleotides align to TRBD2. Germline V CDR1 and CDR2: LGHNA, YNFKEQ. With 0 bases clipped from V and 4 bases from J, the junction kept 4 bases outside the gene matches. The CDR3 consists of 16 residues. The DNA of the CDR3 is TGTGCCAGCAGCCAAGATGGCGGGAGGGGTTACAATGAGCAGTTCTTC. Translated: CASSQDGGRGYNEQFF.

This clone has only a few counts. This CDR3 is CASSSLIADNEQFF. CDR3 nucleotides: TGCGCCAGCAGCTCCCTCATAGCGGACAATGAGCAGTTCTTC. The chain links TRBV4-3 to TRBJ2-1, with D perhaps matching TRBD2 (6 bases). CDR1 is LGHNA and CDR2 is YSLEER in the germline V gene. V gave up 5 bases and J gave up 5 bases, with 13 bases separating them. CDR3 size: 14 residues.

In its sample, this clone was seen a few times. This rearrangement joins TRBV28 to TRBJ2-7; D call uncertain. Trimming stripped 7 bases from V and 0 bases from J, with 7 bases between. Germline CDR1 and CDR2: MDHEN and SYDVKM. The CDR3 extends over 12 amino acids. This chain's CDR3 is CASISDSYEQYF. CDR3 DNA: TGTGCCAGCATTTCAGACTCCTACGAGCAGTACTTC.

The chain couples TRBV11-2 to TRBJ2-1, with 14 bases matching TRBD2. V was clipped by 5 bases and J by 5 bases; unmatched bases: 14. The CDR3 totals 19 residues. Germline V lookup: CDR1 SGHAT, CDR2 FQNNGV. DNA for the CDR3: TGTGCCAGCAGCCCAAGGCCAGGACTGGGACTAGCGGGGGACAATGAGCAGTTCTTC. Its protein product is CASSPRPGLGLAGDNEQFF.

This chain connects TRBV28 to TRBJ1-2; the match to TRBD1 covers 9 bases. Trimming cost V 4 bases and J 4 bases; bases outside gene matches: 4. The CDR3 has 14 amino acids. Per the germline V gene, CDR1 is MDHEN and CDR2 is SYDVKM. CDR3 region: CASSSGTGIYGYTF. In nucleotides, the CDR3 is TGTGCCAGCAGTTCCGGGACAGGGATCTATGGCTACACCTTC.

This clone was observed a few times. The chain recombines TRBV7-2 with TRBJ1-5; 8 nucleotides align to TRBD1. The CDR3 length is 18 residues. Germline lookup yields CDR1 SGHTA and CDR2 FQGNSA. J gave up 1 base and V 0 bases, and 8 bases lay outside the gene matches. Here the CDR3 reads CASSLAPPGQASNQPQHF. CDR3 in DNA: TGTGCCAGCAGCTTAGCACCTCCGGGACAGGCCAGCAATCAGCCCCAGCATTTT.

This clone was observed a few times. The chain links TRBV5-1 to TRBJ2-5; 9 bases map to TRBD2. There are 14 residues in the CDR3. Germline CDR1 reads SGHRS; CDR2 reads YFSETQ. Trimming removed 0 bases from V and 3 bases from J; junction bases left unmatched: 0. The CDR3 here is CASSLERGEETQYF. DNA of the CDR3: TGCGCCAGCAGCTTGGAGCGGGGGGAAGAGACCCAGTACTTC.

This clone was counted a few times. This chain links TRBV28 with TRBJ1-2, with D possibly being TRBD1 (5 bases). This CDR3 comprises 13 residues. Germline CDR1 reads MDHEN; CDR2 reads SYDVKM. Trimming cost V 5 bases and J 2 bases, with 9 bases left between them. This CDR3 reads CASSRQGNYGYTF. In DNA form, the CDR3 reads TGTGCCAGCAGTCGGCAGGGAAACTATGGCTACACCTTC.

This chain uses TRBV11-3 with TRBJ2-5; maybe TRBD1 (6 bases). There are 14 residues in the CDR3. V was cut by 5 bases and J by 2 bases, with 12 bases left in between. CDR1 and CDR2 from the germline V gene are SGHNT and YENEEA. The CDR3 coding sequence is TGTGCCAGCAGCGTGGGACACCAGCAAGAGACCCAGTACTTC. Residues: CASSVGHQQETQYF.

This chain joins TRBV10-3 and TRBJ2-1; D gene uncertain. Deletions cut 2 bases from V and 0 bases from J, with 8 bases between. The CDR3 totals 15 residues. The germline gives CDR1 ENHRY, CDR2 SYGVKD. Here the CDR3 reads CAISEGPSSYNEQFF. In DNA form, the CDR3 reads TGTGCCATCAGTGAGGGCCCCAGCTCCTACAATGAGCAGTTCTTC.

The sample holds a few counts of this clone. This sequence joins TRBV5-1 and TRBJ2-1; 7 positions agree with TRBD2. The CDR3 is 15 amino acids. Germline V CDR1 and CDR2: SGHRS, YFSETQ. V was pared by 0 bases and J by 6 bases, with 6 bases of the junction left unmatched. The CDR3 DNA reads as TGCGCCAGCAGCTTGGTCGGGAGGAAAGGCAATGAGCAGTTCTTC. Amino acid sequence: CASSLVGRKGNEQFF.

V gene TRBV5-1 combines with J gene TRBJ1-4, with TRBD1 identical over 11 bases. The V and J ends lost 7 bases and 6 bases, in that order; junction bases with no gene match: 5. From germline, CDR1 is SGHRS and CDR2 YFSETQ. The CDR3 runs to 14 residues. CDR3 region: CASGQGAEDEKLFF. The CDR3 DNA is TGCGCCAGCGGACAGGGGGCAGAGGATGAAAAACTGTTTTTT.

This clone has only a few counts. The chain employs TRBV18 and TRBJ1-2; 7 bases are shared with TRBD1. Germline V gives CDR1 KGHSH, CDR2 LQKENI. Unmatched junction bases numbered 7, after V lost 3 bases and J lost 6 bases. The CDR3 runs 14 residues. For the CDR3, the DNA is TGTGCCAGCTCACCCCCGTGGACAGGAGATGGCTACACCTTC. It codes for CASSPPWTGDGYTF. Variable domain in full (rest from reference TRBV18 and TRBJ1-2): NAGVMQNPRHLVRRRGQEARLRCSPMKGHSHVYWYRQLPEEGLKFMVYLQKENIIDESGMPKERFSAEFPKEGPSILRIQQVVRGDSAAYFCASSPPWTGDGYTFGSGTRLTVV.

This clone was detected a few times. The CDR3 protein is CASRGTGGSNYEQYF. The CDR3 region has the DNA TGTGCCAGCAGAGGGACAGGGGGCAGCAACTACGAGCAGTACTTC. V is TRBV7-2 and J is TRBJ2-7, with 12 bases identical to TRBD1. This CDR3 comprises 15 residues. V dropped 6 bases and J dropped 3; count of bases not matched to a gene: 6. The germline V gene has CDR1 SGHTA and CDR2 FQGNSA.

A few counts support this clone. The chain recombines TRBV29-1 with TRBJ2-3; D perhaps matches TRBD2 (6 bases). The germline V and J ends were trimmed by 3 bases and 2 bases, with 6 bases remaining between them. CDR1 is SQVTM, CDR2 ANQGSEA, per germline. This CDR3 comprises 12 residues. For the CDR3, the DNA is TGCAGCGTTGAGGACTACACAGATACGCAGTATTTT. This sequence encodes CSVEDYTDTQYF.